This TCR beta chain was recovered during a study of blood T cell repertoires in COVID-19. Across the whole study: Spain, Italy and the United States supplied samples that represented acute and convalescent COVID-19. T cells, B-cell-depleted T cells, or PBMCs supplied cDNA or gDNA.

While infection was still active, Seattle patients were enrolled and then followed longitudinally. Study processing details: Using reference gene primer amplification, nucleated cell counts were estimated. Method: immunoSEQ multiplex PCR; TCRdb's copy keeps in-frame clones and lacks some. V and J calls and clone size follow that table, whereas D and trimming were derived from the DNA. The table lists just over 250,000 clones, more than 85% of them singletons, with approximately 2.6% in the top ten. This CDR3 region has 13 residues. Trimming cost V 5 bases and J 4 bases; bases outside gene matches: 4.

The sample comprised peripheral blood. This rearrangement joins TRBV12-3 or TRBV12-4 to TRBJ1-2; TRBD1 aligns across 7 bases. This receptor was obtained from a person between 18 and 35 years old with COVID-19, enrolled during active disease. The CDR3 sequence: CASSGDSLYGYTF. DNA of the CDR3: TGTGCCAGCAGTGGGGACAGCCTCTATGGCTACACCTTC.